These 8 T cell receptor beta chains originate from one sample sequenced in a study of shared clonotypes between healthy human individuals. Sequencing was performed with immunoSEQ multiplex PCR; in TCRdb, only in-frame clones are kept and a portion is missing. The table shows approximately 2.4 million clones, with approximately 95% occurring only once. Source material: naive CD4+ T cells sorted from blood. The subset denotes: CD45RA+ positively selected. The receptors originated from a man between 18 and 29 years old in good health.

This chain links TRBV7-2 with TRBJ2-3, with D hard to call. Germline V CDR1 and CDR2: SGHTA, FQGNSA. The CDR3 totals 12 residues. Trimming removed 4 bases at V and 5 bases at J, with 7 bases between. The CDR3 region has the DNA TGTGCCAGCAGCTCCACGGGAGATACGCAGTATTTT. This sequence encodes CASSSTGDTQYF.

The chain recombines TRBV28 with TRBJ1-3, with 12 bases identical to TRBD1. CDR1 is MDHEN, CDR2 SYDVKM, per germline. The CDR3 is 20 amino acids. V shed 1 base, J shed 0 bases, and the junction held 10 bases outside the gene matches. As DNA, the CDR3 is TGTGCCAGCAGTTTATTCGGGACAGGGGGCGCAGGGGACTCTGGAAACACCATATATTTT. The encoded protein is CASSLFGTGGAGDSGNTIYF.

This chain joins TRBV6-1 and TRBJ2-6; TRBD1 might be the D (6 bases). Between the trimmed V and J ends, which lost 7 bases and 3 bases, there was a span of 7 bases. Germline values: CDR1 MNHNS, CDR2 SASEGT. This CDR3 is built from 13 residues. This CDR3 is CASTGVGANVLTF. CDR3 coding DNA: TGTGCCAGCACAGGGGTTGGGGCCAACGTCCTGACTTTC.

This clone was observed a single time. V and J are TRBV2 and TRBJ2-5; TRBD2 matches 8 bases. The CDR3 is 16 residues long. Germline values: CDR1 SNHLY, CDR2 FYNNEI. V was pared by 6 bases and J by 4 bases, with 13 bases of the junction left unmatched. The CDR3 bases are TGTGCCAGCAGCCCGGGACTAGACCAAGCAGGAGAGACCCAGTACTTC. The encoded protein is CASSPGLDQAGETQYF.

This chain uses TRBV2 with TRBJ1-4, with 8 bases fitting TRBD1. With V trimmed by 3 bases and J by 8 bases, 5 bases remained unmatched. The CDR3 consists of 14 residues. CDR1 and CDR2 from the germline V gene are SNHLY and FYNNEI. The CDR3 nucleotides are TGTGCCAGCAGTGAGAGACAGGGGTACGAAAAACTGTTTTTT. Its protein product is CASSERQGYEKLFF. The variable domain in full, with the rest retrieved from reference TRBV2 and TRBJ1-4, is EPEVTQTPSHQVTQMGQEVILRCVPISNHLYFYWYRQILGQKVEFLVSFYNNEISEKSEIFDDQFSVERPDGSNFTLKIRSTKLEDSAMYFCASSERQGYEKLFFGSGTQLSVL.

With respect to this clone: Other DNA sequences in the sample encode the same CDR3. The chain couples TRBV5-1 to TRBJ2-5, with 7 bases fitting TRBD1. This CDR3 is 14 amino acids long. V was pared by 0 bases and J by 5 bases, with 4 bases of the junction left unmatched. Germline V gene data show CDR1 as SGHRS and CDR2 as YFSETQ. CDR3: CASSLVGGRETQYF. CDR3 nucleotides: TGCGCCAGCAGCTTGGTAGGGGGCCGGGAGACCCAGTACTTC.

V usage is TRBV5-1 and J usage is TRBJ1-3, with 7 bases identical to TRBD1. The germline V gene encodes CDR1 SGHRS and CDR2 YFSETQ. The CDR3 has 20 amino acids. The V and J ends lost 3 bases and 0 bases, in that order; junction bases with no gene match: 18. CDR3 coding DNA: TGCGCCAGCAGCTCAGTACCGACAGGGACATATATGAGCTCTGGAAACACCATATATTTT. The encoded protein is CASSSVPTGTYMSSGNTIYF.

The chain carries TRBV30 and TRBJ2-5; the D is unclear. CDR3 length: 13 amino acids. The germline CDR1 and CDR2 sequences are GTSNPN and SVGIG (reference sequence). Trimming stripped 0 bases from V and 1 base from J, with 6 bases between. CDR3 in amino acids: CAWSVSSQETQYF. For the CDR3, the DNA is TGTGCCTGGAGTGTAAGCTCCCAAGAGACCCAGTACTTC.